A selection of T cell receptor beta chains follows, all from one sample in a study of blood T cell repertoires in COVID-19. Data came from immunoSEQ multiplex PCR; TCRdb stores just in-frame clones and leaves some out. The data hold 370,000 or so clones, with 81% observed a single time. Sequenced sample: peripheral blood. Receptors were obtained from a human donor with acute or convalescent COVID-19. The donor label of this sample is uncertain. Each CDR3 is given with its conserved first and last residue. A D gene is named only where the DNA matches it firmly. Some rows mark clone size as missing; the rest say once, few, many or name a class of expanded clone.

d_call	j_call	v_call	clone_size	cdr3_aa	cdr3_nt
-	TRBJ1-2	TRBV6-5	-	CASSFNRVSNYGYTF	TGTGCCAGCAGTTTCAACAGGGTGTCAAACTATGGCTACACCTTC
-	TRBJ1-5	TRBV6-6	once	CASSSRGGNQPQHF	TGTGCCAGCAGCAGCAGGGGAGGCAATCAGCCCCAGCATTTT
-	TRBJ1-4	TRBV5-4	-	CASSARAATNEKLFF	TGTGCCAGCAGCGCCAGGGCTGCAACTAATGAAAAACTGTTTTTT
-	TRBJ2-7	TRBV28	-	CASRPRQSSYEQYF	TGTGCCAGCAGACCCAGACAAAGCTCCTACGAGCAGTACTTC
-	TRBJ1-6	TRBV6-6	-	CASSLQGGNSPLHF	TGTGCCAGCAGTTTACAGGGTGGCAATTCACCCCTCCACTTT
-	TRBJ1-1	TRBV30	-	CALRIGNSKNTEAFF	TGTGCGCTTAGGATTGGAAACAGCAAGAACACTGAAGCTTTCTTT
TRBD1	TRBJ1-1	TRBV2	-	CARTSGTGRDTEAFF	TGTGCCAGAACGTCCGGGACAGGCAGGGACACTGAAGCTTTCTTT
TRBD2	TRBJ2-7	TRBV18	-	CASSLMSGGTIYEQYF	TGTGCCAGCTCACTAATGTCCGGCGGGACTATATACGAGCAGTACTTC
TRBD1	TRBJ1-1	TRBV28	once	CASGTGGTEAFF	TGTGCCAGCGGTACAGGGGGCACTGAAGCTTTCTTT
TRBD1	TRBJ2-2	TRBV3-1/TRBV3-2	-	CASSRRDRGGLFSAGELFF	TGTGCCAGCAGCCGCCGCGACAGGGGAGGTTTATTTAGCGCCGGGGAGCTGTTTTTT
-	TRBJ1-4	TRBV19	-	CASSMSGNGEKLFF	TGTGCCAGTAGTATGTCCGGGAATGGTGAAAAACTGTTTTTT
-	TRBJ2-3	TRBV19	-	CASSIALLGSDTQYF	TGTGCCAGTAGTATAGCTCTACTAGGATCAGATACGCAGTATTTT
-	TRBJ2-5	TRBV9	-	CASSVETGESLRKRTQYF	TGTGCCAGCAGCGTGGAGACCGGCGAAAGTTTAAGGAAGAGGACCCAGTACTTC
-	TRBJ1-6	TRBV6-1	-	CASSEALVRGGAGSPLHF	TGTGCCAGCAGTGAAGCGCTTGTTAGGGGGGGCGCCGGTTCACCCCTCCACTTT
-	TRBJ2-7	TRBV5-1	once	CASSPAAGVYEQYF	TGCGCCAGCTCCCCGGCCGCGGGCGTGTACGAGCAGTACTTC
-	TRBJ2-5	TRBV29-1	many	CSVEEGAQETQYF	TGCAGCGTTGAAGAGGGGGCCCAAGAGACCCAGTACTTC
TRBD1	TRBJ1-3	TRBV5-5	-	CASSWESGTGRNTIYF	TGTGCCAGCAGCTGGGAGTCCGGGACAGGCCGAAACACCATATATTTT
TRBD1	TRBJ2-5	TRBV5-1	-	CASSLAGGQETQYF	TGCGCCAGCAGCTTGGCAGGGGGCCAAGAGACCCAGTACTTC
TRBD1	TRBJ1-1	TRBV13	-	CASSSRDRELNTEAFF	TGTGCCAGCAGCTCCCGGGACAGGGAGCTGAACACTGAAGCTTTCTTT
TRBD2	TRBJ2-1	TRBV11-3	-	CASSLRGRGPLNEQFF	TGTGCCAGCAGCTTACGCGGGAGGGGCCCCCTCAATGAGCAGTTCTTC
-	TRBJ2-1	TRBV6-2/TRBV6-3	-	CASSYLGRGNEQFF	TGTGCCAGCAGTTACTTGGGCAGGGGCAATGAGCAGTTCTTC
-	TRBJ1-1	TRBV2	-	CASSTTVNTEAFF	TGTGCCAGCAGTACGACAGTTAACACTGAAGCTTTCTTT
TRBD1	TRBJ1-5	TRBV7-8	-	CASSRQGFQPQHF	TGTGCCAGCAGTAGACAGGGGTTTCAGCCCCAGCATTTT
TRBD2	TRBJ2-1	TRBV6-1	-	CASSERDIAGGVEQFF	TGTGCCAGCAGTGAACGAGACATAGCGGGAGGGGTTGAGCAGTTCTTC
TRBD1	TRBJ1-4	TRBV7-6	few	CASSRKITGGAGEKLFF	TGTGCCAGCAGCCGTAAGATTACAGGGGGCGCAGGTGAAAAACTGTTTTTT
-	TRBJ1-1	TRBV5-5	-	CASSLATVPTEAFF	TGTGCCAGCAGCTTGGCCACAGTCCCCACTGAAGCTTTCTTT
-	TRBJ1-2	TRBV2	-	CASRGAGGYTF	TGTGCCAGCAGGGGAGCCGGTGGCTACACCTTC
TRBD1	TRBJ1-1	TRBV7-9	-	CASSQGQGSFF	TGTGCCAGCAGCCAGGGACAGGGATCTTTCTTT
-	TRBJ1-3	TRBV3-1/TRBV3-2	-	CASSQDRTAPSIYF	TGTGCCAGCAGCCAAGACAGGACAGCACCTTCCATATATTTT
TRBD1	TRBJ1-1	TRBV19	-	CASSPWDRVAEAFF	TGTGCCAGTAGTCCCTGGGACAGGGTCGCTGAAGCTTTCTTT
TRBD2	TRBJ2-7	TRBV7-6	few	CASSFGPSGVNSYEQYF	TGTGCCAGCAGCTTCGGCCCCAGCGGGGTAAACTCCTACGAGCAGTACTTC
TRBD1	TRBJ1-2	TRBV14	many	CASSPQDRAGYTF	TGTGCCAGCAGCCCGCAAGACAGGGCTGGCTACACCTTC
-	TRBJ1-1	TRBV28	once	CASRESGGGNTEAFF	TGTGCCAGCAGAGAAAGTGGGGGAGGAAACACTGAAGCTTTCTTT
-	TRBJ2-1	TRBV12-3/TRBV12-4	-	CASSFTAAEQFF	TGTGCCAGCAGTTTTACAGCCGCTGAGCAGTTCTTC
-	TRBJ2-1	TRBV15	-	CATSRGGNNEQFF	TGTGCCACCAGCAGAGGAGGGAACAATGAGCAGTTCTTC
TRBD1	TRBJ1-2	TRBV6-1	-	CASSERGWGQSNYGYTF	TGTGCCAGCAGTGAAAGGGGGTGGGGACAGTCGAACTATGGCTACACCTTC
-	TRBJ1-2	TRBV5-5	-	CASSLAQVYGYTF	TGTGCCAGCAGCTTGGCACAGGTCTATGGCTACACCTTC
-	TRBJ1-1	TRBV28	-	CASESSTEAFF	TGTGCCAGCGAGTCGAGCACTGAAGCTTTCTTT
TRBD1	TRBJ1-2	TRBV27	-	CASSFRAGTGTGYGYTF	TGTGCCAGCAGTTTCCGCGCCGGGACAGGGACGGGATACGGCTACACCTTC
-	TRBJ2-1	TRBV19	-	CASSPDSFTIYNEQFF	TGTGCCAGTAGTCCCGACAGCTTCACAATCTACAATGAGCAGTTCTTC
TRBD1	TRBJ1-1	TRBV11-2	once	CASSPQGALTEAFF	TGTGCCAGCAGCCCCCAGGGGGCGCTGACTGAAGCTTTCTTT
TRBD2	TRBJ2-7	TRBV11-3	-	CASSGTSGEQYF	TGTGCCAGCAGCGGGACTAGCGGCGAGCAGTACTTC
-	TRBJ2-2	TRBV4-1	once	CASSQVTTNTGELFF	TGCGCCAGCAGCCAAGTCACTACTAACACCGGGGAGCTGTTTTTT
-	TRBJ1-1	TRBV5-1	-	CASSPGVGYTEAFF	TGCGCCAGCAGCCCCGGGGTGGGATACACTGAAGCTTTCTTT
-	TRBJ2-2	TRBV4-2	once	CASSQETGVLTGELFF	TGTGCCAGCAGCCAAGAGACGGGAGTATTGACCGGGGAGCTGTTTTTT
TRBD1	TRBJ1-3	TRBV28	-	CASSPFGQGISGNTIYF	TGTGCCAGCAGTCCCTTCGGACAGGGGATCTCTGGAAACACCATATATTTT